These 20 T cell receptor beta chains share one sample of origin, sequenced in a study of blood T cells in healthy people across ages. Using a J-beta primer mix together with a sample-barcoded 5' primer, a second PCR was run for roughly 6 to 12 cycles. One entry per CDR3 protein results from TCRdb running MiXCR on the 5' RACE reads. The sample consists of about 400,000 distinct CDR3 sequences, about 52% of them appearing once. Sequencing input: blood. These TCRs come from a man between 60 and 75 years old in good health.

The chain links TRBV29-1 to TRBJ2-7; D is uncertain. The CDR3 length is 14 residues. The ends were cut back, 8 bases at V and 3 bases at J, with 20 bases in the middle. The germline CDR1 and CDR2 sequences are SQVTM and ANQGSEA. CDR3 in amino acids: CSPRRHLTDYEQYF. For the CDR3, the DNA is TGCAGCCCTCGTCGGCACTTAACAGACTACGAGCAGTACTTC.

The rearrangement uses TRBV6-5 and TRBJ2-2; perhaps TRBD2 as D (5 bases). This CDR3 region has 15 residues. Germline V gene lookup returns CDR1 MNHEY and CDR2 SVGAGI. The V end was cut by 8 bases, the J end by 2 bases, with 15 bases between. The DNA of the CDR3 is TGTGCCAGCCGCCCCCCCGGGATAAACACCGGGGAGCTGTTTTTT. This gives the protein CASRPPGINTGELFF.

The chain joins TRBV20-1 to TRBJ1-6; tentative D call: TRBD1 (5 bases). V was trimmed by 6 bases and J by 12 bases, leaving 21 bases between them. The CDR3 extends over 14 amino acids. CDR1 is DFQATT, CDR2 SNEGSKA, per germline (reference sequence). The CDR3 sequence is CSAKLPGPREPLHF. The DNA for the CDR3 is TGCAGTGCAAAACTGCCGGGACCGCGTGAACCCCTCCACTTT.

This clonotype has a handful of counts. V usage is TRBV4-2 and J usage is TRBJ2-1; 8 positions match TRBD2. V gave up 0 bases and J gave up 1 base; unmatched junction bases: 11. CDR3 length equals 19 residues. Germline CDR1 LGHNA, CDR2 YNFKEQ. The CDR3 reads CASSQEGPNSGDSYNEQFF. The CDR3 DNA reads TGTGCCAGCAGCCAAGAAGGTCCGAATAGCGGGGATTCCTACAATGAGCAGTTCTTC.

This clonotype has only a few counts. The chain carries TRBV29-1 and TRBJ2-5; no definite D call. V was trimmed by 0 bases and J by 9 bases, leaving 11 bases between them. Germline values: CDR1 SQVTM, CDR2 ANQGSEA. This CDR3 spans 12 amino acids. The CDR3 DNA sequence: TGCAGCGTTGAAGAACCACCGTCGGCCCAGTACTTC. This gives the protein CSVEEPPSAQYF.

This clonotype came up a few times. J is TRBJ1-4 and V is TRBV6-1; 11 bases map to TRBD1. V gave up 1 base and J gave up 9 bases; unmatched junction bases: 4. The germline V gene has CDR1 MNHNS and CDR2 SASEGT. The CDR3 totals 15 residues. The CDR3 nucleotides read TGTGCCAGCAGTGAAGGGACAGGGGGCGGGAAAAAACTGTTTTTT. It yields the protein CASSEGTGGGKKLFF.

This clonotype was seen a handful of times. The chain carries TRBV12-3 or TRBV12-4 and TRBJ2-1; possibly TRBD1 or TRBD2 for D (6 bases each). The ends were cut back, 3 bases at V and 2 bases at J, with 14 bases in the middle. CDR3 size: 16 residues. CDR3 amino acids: CASSFGGLSPYNEQFF. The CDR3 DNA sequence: TGTGCCAGCAGTTTCGGGGGCCTCTCTCCCTACAATGAGCAGTTCTTC.

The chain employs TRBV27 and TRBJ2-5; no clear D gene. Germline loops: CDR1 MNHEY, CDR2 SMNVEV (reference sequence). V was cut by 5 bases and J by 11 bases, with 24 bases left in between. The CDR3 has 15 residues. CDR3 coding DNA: TGTGCCAGCAGTCCGGATGGTAGTTGGATGAGAGAGCAGTACTTC. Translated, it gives CASSPDGSWMREQYF.

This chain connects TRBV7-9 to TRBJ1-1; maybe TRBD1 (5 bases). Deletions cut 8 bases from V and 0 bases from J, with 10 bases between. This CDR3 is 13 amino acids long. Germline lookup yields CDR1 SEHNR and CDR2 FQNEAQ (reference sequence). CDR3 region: CASSRGMNTEAFF. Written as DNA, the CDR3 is TGTGCCAGCTCGCGGGGGATGAACACTGAAGCTTTCTTT. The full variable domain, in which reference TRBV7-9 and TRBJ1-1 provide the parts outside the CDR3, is DTGVSQNPRHKITKRGQNVTFRCDPISEHNRLYWYRQTLGQGPEFLTYFQNEAQLEKSRLLSDRFSAERPKGSFSTLEIQRTEQGDSAMYLCASSRGMNTEAFFGQGTRLTVV.

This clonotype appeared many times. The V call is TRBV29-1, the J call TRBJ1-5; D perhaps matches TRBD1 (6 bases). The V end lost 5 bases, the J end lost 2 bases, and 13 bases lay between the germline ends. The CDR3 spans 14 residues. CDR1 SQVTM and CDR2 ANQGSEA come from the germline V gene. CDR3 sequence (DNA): TGCAGCGTTAGCAGGGGCCCCCGCAATCAGCCCCAGCATTTT. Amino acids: CSVSRGPRNQPQHF.

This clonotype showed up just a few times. CDR3 region: CASRQGEQETQYF. The CDR3 DNA reads TGTGCCAGCAGGCAGGGGGAACAAGAGACCCAGTACTTC. The chain uses TRBV2 and TRBJ2-5; 7 bases map to TRBD1. The CDR3 is made up of 13 amino acids. The V and J ends lost 6 bases and 2 bases, in that order; junction bases with no gene match: 3. Germline CDR1 SNHLY, CDR2 FYNNEI.

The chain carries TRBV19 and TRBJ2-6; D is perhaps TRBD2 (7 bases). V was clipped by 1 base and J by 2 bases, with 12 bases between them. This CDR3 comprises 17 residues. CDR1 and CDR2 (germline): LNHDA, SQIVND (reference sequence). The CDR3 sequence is CASSIARGGTGANVLTF. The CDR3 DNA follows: TGTGCCAGTAGTATAGCCAGGGGAGGGACTGGGGCCAACGTCCTGACTTTC.

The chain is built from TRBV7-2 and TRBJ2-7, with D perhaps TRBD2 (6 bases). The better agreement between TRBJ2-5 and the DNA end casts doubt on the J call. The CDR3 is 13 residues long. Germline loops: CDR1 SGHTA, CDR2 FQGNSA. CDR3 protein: CAGNFMGGETQYF. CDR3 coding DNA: TGTGCCGGCAACTTTATGGGGGGAGAGACCCAGTACTTC.

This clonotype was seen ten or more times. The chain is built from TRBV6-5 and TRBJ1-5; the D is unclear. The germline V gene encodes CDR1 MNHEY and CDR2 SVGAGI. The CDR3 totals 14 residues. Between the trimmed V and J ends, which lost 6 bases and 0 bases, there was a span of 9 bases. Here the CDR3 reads CASRTGYSNQPQHF. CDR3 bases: TGTGCCAGCAGAACGGGTTATAGCAATCAGCCCCAGCATTTT.

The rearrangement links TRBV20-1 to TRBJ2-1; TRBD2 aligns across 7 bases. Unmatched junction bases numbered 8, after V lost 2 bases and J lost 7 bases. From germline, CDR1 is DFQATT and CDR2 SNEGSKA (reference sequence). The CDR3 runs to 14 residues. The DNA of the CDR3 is TGCAGTGCTAGACAGGGAGGGCTTCCGAATGAGCAGTTCTTC. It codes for CSARQGGLPNEQFF.

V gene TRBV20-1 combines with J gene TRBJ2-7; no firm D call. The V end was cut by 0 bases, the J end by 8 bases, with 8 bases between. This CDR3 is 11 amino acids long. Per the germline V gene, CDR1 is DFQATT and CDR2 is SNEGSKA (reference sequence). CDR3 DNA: TGCAGTGCTAGAGATATAGGACAGCAGTACTTC. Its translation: CSARDIGQQYF.

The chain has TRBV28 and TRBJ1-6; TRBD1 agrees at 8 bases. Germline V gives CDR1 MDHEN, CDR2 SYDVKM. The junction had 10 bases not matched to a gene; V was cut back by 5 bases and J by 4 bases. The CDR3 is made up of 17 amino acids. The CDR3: CASSPSGQEIYNSPLHF. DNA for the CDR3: TGTGCCAGCAGTCCCTCGGGACAGGAGATATATAATTCACCCCTCCACTTT.

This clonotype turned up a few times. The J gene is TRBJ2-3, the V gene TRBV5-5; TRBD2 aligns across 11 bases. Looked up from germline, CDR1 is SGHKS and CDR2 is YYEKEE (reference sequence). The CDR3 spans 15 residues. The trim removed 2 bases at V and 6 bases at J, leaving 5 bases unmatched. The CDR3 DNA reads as TGTGCCAGCAGCTTTCTAGCGGGAGGCGGTGATACGCAGTATTTT. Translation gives CASSFLAGGGDTQYF.

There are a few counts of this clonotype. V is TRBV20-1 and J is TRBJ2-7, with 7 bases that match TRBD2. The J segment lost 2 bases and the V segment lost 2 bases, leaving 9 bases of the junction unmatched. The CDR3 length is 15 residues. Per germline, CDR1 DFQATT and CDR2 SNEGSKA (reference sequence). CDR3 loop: CSARHIAGSTYEQYF. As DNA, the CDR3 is TGCAGTGCTAGACATATAGCGGGCTCGACCTACGAGCAGTACTTC.

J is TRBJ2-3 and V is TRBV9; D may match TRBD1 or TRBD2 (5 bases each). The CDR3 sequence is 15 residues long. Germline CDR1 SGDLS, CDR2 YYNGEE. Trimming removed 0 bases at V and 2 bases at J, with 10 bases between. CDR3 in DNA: TGTGCCAGCAGCGTAGGGGGGAAGGCCACAGATACGCAGTATTTT. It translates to CASSVGGKATDTQYF. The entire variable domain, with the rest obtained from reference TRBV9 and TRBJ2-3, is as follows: DSGVTQTPKHLITATGQRVTLRCSPRSGDLSVYWYQQSLDQGLQFLIQYYNGEERAKGNILERFSAQQFPDLHSELNLSSLELGDSALYFCASSVGGKATDTQYFGPGTRLTVL.